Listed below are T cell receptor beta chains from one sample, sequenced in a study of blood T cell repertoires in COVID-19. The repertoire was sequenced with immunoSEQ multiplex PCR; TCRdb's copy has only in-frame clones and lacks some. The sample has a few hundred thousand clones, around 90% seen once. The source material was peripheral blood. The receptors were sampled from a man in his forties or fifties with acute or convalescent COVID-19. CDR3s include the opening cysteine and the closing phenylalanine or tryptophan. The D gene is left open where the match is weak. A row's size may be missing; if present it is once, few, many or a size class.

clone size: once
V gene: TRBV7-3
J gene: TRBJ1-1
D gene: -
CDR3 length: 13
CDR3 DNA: TGTGCCAGCAGCTCAACCCTAAAAGAAGAAGCTTTCTTT
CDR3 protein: CASSSTLKEEAFF

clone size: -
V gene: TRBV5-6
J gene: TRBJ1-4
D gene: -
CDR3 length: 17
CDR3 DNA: TGTGCCAGCAGCCCATATAAGGGAGGAGGAACTAATGAAAAACTGTTTTTT
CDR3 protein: CASSPYKGGGTNEKLFF

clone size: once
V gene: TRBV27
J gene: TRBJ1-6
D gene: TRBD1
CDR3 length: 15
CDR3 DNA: TGTGCCAGCAGTTCGTTAGGACAGGGACATTCACCCCTCCACTTT
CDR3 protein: CASSSLGQGHSPLHF

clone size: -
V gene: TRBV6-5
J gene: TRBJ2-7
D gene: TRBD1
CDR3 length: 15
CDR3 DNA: TGTGCCAGCAGTCCCTGGGACAGGGTAAGGGAAGAGCAGTACTTC
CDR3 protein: CASSPWDRVREEQYF

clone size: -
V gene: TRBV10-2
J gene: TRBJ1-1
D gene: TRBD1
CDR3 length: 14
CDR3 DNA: TGCGCCAGCAGTGACCGGACAGGGCCCACTGAAGCTTTCTTT
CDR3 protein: CASSDRTGPTEAFF

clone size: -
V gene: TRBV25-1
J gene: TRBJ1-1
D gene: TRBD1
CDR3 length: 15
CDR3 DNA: TGTGCCAGCAGTGCTCACTACAGGGGCCCCACTGAAGCTTTCTTT
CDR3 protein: CASSAHYRGPTEAFF

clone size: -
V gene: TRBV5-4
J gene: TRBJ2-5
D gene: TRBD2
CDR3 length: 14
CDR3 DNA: TGTGCCAGCAGTTCCGCGGGGGGTCGGGAGACCCAGTACTTC
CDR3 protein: CASSSAGGRETQYF

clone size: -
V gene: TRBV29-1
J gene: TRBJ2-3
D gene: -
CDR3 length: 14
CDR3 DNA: TGCAGCGTTGAAGAACCATCACACACAGATACGCAGTATTTT
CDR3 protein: CSVEEPSHTDTQYF

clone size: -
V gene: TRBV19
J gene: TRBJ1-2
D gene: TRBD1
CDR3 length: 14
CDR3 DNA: TGTGCCAGTAGTATTCCCAGGGACAGCTATGGCTACACCTTC
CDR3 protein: CASSIPRDSYGYTF

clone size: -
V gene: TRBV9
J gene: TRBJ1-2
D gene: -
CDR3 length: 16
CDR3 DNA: TGTGCCAGCAGCGTAGGTGTGGGGAGGGGAAGATATGGCTACACCTTC
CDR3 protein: CASSVGVGRGRYGYTF

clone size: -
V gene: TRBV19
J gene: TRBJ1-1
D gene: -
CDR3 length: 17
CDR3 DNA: TGTGCCAGTAGTATAGCTATAAGGGGCAGCGTGAACACTGAAGCTTTCTTT
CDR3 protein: CASSIAIRGSVNTEAFF

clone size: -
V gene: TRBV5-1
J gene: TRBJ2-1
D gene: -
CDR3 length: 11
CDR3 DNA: TGCGCCAGCAGCCAATACAATGAGCAGTTCTTC
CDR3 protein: CASSQYNEQFF

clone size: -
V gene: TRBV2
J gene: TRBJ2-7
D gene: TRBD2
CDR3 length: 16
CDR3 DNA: TGTGCCAGCAGTGCCACCCCAGGACTAGCGGGGGTCGAGCAGTACTTC
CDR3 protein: CASSATPGLAGVEQYF

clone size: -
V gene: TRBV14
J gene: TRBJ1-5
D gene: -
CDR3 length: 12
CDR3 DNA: TGTGCCAGCAGCCCCGGGTATGAGCCCCAGCATTTT
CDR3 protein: CASSPGYEPQHF

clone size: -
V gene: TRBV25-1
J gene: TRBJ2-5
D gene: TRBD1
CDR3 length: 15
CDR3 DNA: TGTGCCAGCAGTGGTTACCGGACAGGGCTGGAGACCCAGTACTTC
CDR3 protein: CASSGYRTGLETQYF

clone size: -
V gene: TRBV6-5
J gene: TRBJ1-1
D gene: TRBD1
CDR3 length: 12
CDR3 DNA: TGTGCCAGCAGAATTTTGACAGGGAAGGCTTTCTTT
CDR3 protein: CASRILTGKAFF

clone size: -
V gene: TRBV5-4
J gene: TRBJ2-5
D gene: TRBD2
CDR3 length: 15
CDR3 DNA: TGTGCCAGCAGCTTGGCCCTAGCGGGGGGAGAGACCCAGTACTTC
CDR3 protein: CASSLALAGGETQYF

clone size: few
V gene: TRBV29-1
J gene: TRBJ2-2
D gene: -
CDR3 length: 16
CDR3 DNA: TGCAGCGTTGAAGATCTTGGACGGGAAGGGACCGGGGAGCTGTTTTTT
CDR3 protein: CSVEDLGREGTGELFF

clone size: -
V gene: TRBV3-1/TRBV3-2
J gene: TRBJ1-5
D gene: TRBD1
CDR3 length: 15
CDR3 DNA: TGTGCCAGCGCGCCCGGACAGGGGGACAATCAGCCCCAGCATTTT
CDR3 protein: CASAPGQGDNQPQHF

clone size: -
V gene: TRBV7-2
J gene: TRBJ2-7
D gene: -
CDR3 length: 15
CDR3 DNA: TGTGCCAGCAGTATTCACGGAGGGGCCCCGTACGAGCAGTACTTC
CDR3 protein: CASSIHGGAPYEQYF

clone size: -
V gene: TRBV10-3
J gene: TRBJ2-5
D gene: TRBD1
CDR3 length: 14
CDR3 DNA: TGTGCCATCAGTGTGTTCGGACAGGTAGAGACCCAGTACTTC
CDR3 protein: CAISVFGQVETQYF

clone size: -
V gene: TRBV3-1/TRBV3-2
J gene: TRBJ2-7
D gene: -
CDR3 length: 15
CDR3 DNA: TGTGCCAGCAGCCGCAAGGGGGGGCGTCCCTACGAGCAGTACTTC
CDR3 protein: CASSRKGGRPYEQYF

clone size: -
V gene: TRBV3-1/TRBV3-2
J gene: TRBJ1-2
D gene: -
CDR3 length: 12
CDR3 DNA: TGTGCCAGCAGTGTCAGGGGTTCTGGCTACACCTTC
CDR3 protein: CASSVRGSGYTF

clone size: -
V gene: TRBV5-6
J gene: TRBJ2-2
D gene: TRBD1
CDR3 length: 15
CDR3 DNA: TGTGCCAGCAGCCGGGACAGGGAGAACACCGGGGAGCTGTTTTTT
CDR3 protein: CASSRDRENTGELFF

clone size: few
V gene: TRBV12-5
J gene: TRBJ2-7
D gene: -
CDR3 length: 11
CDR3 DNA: TGTGCTAGTGGTTCAGAATACGAGCAGTACTTC
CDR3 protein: CASGSEYEQYF

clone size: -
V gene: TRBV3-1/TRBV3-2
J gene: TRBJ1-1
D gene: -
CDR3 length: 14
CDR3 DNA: TGTGCCAGCAGCCAAGATCATACCTCCCGGGAAGCTTTCTTT
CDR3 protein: CASSQDHTSREAFF

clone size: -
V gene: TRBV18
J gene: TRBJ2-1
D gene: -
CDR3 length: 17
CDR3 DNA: TGTGCCAGCTCGCCCCCTCTGGGGCAGGGGAAGGACAATGAGCAGTTCTTC
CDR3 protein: CASSPPLGQGKDNEQFF

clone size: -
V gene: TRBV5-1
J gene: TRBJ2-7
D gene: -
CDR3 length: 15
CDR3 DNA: TGCGCCAGCAGCTTGGTAGCGCAGTCCTCCTACGAGCAGTACTTC
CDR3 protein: CASSLVAQSSYEQYF

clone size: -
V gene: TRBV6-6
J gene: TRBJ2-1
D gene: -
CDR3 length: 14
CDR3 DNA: TGTGCCACCGGGGACTCCCCCTCCTACAATGAGCAGTTCTTC
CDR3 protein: CATGDSPSYNEQFF

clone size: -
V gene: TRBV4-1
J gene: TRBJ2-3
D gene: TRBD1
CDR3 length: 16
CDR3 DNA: TGCGCCAGCAGCCAGTCCGGGACAGGGGAGGTAGATACGCAGTATTTT
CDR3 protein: CASSQSGTGEVDTQYF